The 9 T cell receptor beta chains presented below share a single source sample, sequenced in a study of T cell repertoires in ileal Crohn's disease. Method: immunoSEQ multiplex PCR; TCRdb's copy keeps in-frame clones and lacks some. The sample lists 15,000 to 20,000 clones; under 95% were seen once. The specimen was ileal tissue. The receptors were gathered from an adult with Crohn's disease.

J is TRBJ2-2 and V is TRBV6-1; TRBD1 aligns across 9 bases. Trimming removed 6 bases from V and 0 bases from J; junction bases left unmatched: 2. Germline CDR1 and CDR2: MNHNS and SASEGT. This CDR3 spans 15 amino acids. The CDR3 loop is CASRDRGTNTGELFF. CDR3 bases: TGTGCCAGCAGAGACAGGGGGACGAACACCGGGGAGCTGTTTTTT.

The count of this clone is one. V is TRBV7-2 and J is TRBJ2-3, with 11 bases identical to TRBD2. J gave up 1 base and V 5 bases, and 5 bases lay outside the gene matches. Germline V gene data show CDR1 as SGHTA and CDR2 as FQGNSA. CDR3 length equals 16 residues. This CDR3 reads CASSHSGGAGTDTQYF. CDR3 sequence (DNA): TGTGCCAGCAGCCATAGCGGGGGGGCCGGCACAGATACGCAGTATTTT.

V and J are TRBV29-1 and TRBJ1-2; 9 bases are a match to TRBD1. Germline CDR1 SQVTM, CDR2 ANQGSEA. Trimming cost V 6 bases and J 5 bases; bases outside gene matches: 10. This CDR3 comprises 14 residues. The DNA of the CDR3 is TGCAGCGTCCAAACAGGGGGCGGATTTTATGGCTACACCTTC. It translates to CSVQTGGGFYGYTF.

This clone was recorded only once. The CDR3 nucleotides are TGTGCCAGCCCACAGGGGGTCACCGGCAACTATGGCTACACCTTC. Protein: CASPQGVTGNYGYTF. This rearrangement joins TRBV7-9 to TRBJ1-2; 8 bases fit TRBD1. Germline V gene lookup returns CDR1 SEHNR and CDR2 FQNEAQ (reference sequence). CDR3 size: 15 residues. V lost 8 bases, J lost 2 bases, and 10 bases stayed unmatched.

The gene calls are TRBV9 and TRBJ2-1, with 10 nucleotides matching TRBD2. CDR3 length: 15 residues. CDR1 and CDR2 from the germline V gene are SGDLS and YYNGEE. V dropped 0 bases and J dropped 6; count of bases not matched to a gene: 3. The CDR3 here is CASSVVSGGSNEQFF. The CDR3 coding sequence is TGTGCCAGCAGCGTAGTTAGCGGGGGGTCCAATGAGCAGTTCTTC.

The chain employs TRBV4-3 and TRBJ1-1; TRBD1 might be the D (6 bases). Germline CDR1 is LGHNA and CDR2 is YSLEER. The germline V and J ends were trimmed by 4 bases and 7 bases, with 16 bases remaining between them. The CDR3 is made up of 14 amino acids. CDR3 in DNA: TGCGCCAGCAGCCCAGAGGGAGGGGGGGTTGAAGCTTTCTTT. Residues: CASSPEGGGVEAFF.

CDR3 coding DNA: TGTGCCAGCAGTTCTAGGACAGACGATGGCTACACCTTC. Translated: CASSSRTDDGYTF. The genes are TRBV2 and TRBJ1-2, with D possibly being TRBD1 (6 bases). The CDR3 has 13 amino acids. V was trimmed by 5 bases and J by 6 bases, leaving 13 bases between them. Germline V CDR1 and CDR2: SNHLY, FYNNEI.

The chain links TRBV5-1 to TRBJ1-1, with TRBD1 identical over 7 bases. Germline-derived CDR1 and CDR2 are SGHRS and YFSETQ. After removal of 1 base from V and 5 bases from J, the junction contained 2 bases not matched to a gene. The CDR3 contains 13 residues. This CDR3 is CASSLTGDTEAFF. CDR3 DNA sequence: TGCGCCAGCAGCTTGACAGGGGATACTGAAGCTTTCTTT.

The chain is built from TRBV7-9 and TRBJ2-5, with D possibly TRBD2 on 5 matching bases. The closer fit of TRBJ2-7 to the DNA end suggests the J call may be wrong. The CDR3 runs 13 residues. The germline gives CDR1 SEHNR, CDR2 FQNEAQ (reference sequence). CDR3 sequence (DNA): TGTGCCAGCAGCCCAGCGGAGTCCTACGAGCAGTACTTC. Translated: CASSPAESYEQYF.